This T cell receptor (beta chain) originates from a study of neurological immune-mediated disorders. Study-wide points: The study found the most TCR clonal expansion in HTLV-1-associated myelopathy and the least in multiple sclerosis, below healthy controls. Sharing of CDR3 amino acid sequences among expanded clones across subjects was absent, suggesting private repertoires in all groups.

The V gene lost 0 bases and the J gene lost 6 bases, with 12 bases spanning the gap. Germline CDR1 LGHDT, CDR2 YNNKEL (reference sequence). The CDR3 contains 15 residues. The sample holds many counts of this clonotype. Antigen unknown. Each CDR3 protein is one row after TCRdb ran MiXCR on the 5' RACE reads. The sample shows about 48,000 distinct CDR3 sequences, 20% to 30% of them seen only once. The specimen was PBMCs. This rearrangement joins TRBV3-1 to TRBJ2-1; D not certain. The clonotype was recovered from a woman aged 70-85 years in good health. The CDR3 is CASSQERPELNEQFF. Written as DNA, the CDR3 is TGTGCCAGCAGCCAAGAAAGGCCCGAGCTCAATGAGCAGTTCTTC.